This T cell receptor beta chain stems from a study of Ad26.COV2.S vaccination and SARS-CoV-2 variants. The CDR3 has 18 residues. CDR1 and CDR2 from the germline V gene are LGHNA and YNFKEQ. V lost 3 bases, J lost 1 base, and 21 bases lay in between. Treatment defined: roughly 19 received Ad26.COV2.S at low or high dose, single or two shots; roughly five received placebo; per-sample allocation not given. Sample collection was performed on day 63 after the first vaccine or placebo injection. The sample came from a Boston adult aged 18-55 years. Overall study results and limits: Breadth and depth estimates from TCRs may understate total T cell responses. Placebo recipients showed lower spike-specific TCR breadth than vaccinees.

Some clones are missing from TCRdb's copy, which holds only in-frame ones; the method was immunoSEQ multiplex PCR. Of fewer than 300,000 clones listed, around 87% were seen once; the top ten hold around 3%. About this clone: What it binds is unknown.

This clonotype was obtained from a person between 18 and 60 years old who received the Ad26.COV2.S COVID-19 vaccine or a placebo. The sample was peripheral blood, taken in a trial of Ad26.COV2.S vaccine versus placebo. The V and J genes are TRBV4-2 and TRBJ1-2; D might be TRBD1 (6 bases). CDR3 in DNA: TGTGCCAGCAGCCACCGAATTGGAGACAGGCTCCTTAACTATGGCTACACCTTC. It is translated as CASSHRIGDRLLNYGYTF.